This T cell receptor beta chain was documented in a study of T cell responses to AZD1222 COVID-19 vaccine. CDR1 and CDR2 from the germline V gene are SGHRS and YFSETQ. The CDR3 totals 15 residues. After removal of 1 base from V and 6 bases from J, the junction contained 9 bases not matched to a gene. Regarding the study as a whole: Of spike-specific TCRs, nearly half reportedly target regions left unmutated in variants.

About this clone: Antigen: not known.

TCRdb's copy holds only in-frame clones and misses some; the assay was immunoSEQ multiplex PCR. The sample lists just over 150,000 clones, about nine tenths seen once, with about 7% in the top ten. The clonotype originates from an adult who had recovered from COVID-19. V usage is TRBV5-1 and J usage is TRBJ2-7; 8 bases line up with TRBD1. The material was peripheral blood, obtained after recovery from COVID-19. CDR3 protein: CASSLRTGGVGEQYF. For the CDR3, the DNA is TGCGCCAGCAGCTTGCGAACAGGGGGAGTGGGCGAGCAGTACTTC.